A single T cell receptor (beta chain) is shown here with its context. The target antigen is unknown. Amplified TCR beta CDR3 regions came from RNA transcripts. The HTBI primer set drove a first-round RT-PCR of the TCR CDR3. TCRdb reanalysed the multiplex PCR reads using MiXCR and keeps one entry per CDR3 protein. The profile shows about 540,000 distinct CDR3 sequences, 40% to 55% of them singletons. The study defined stable Graves' hyperthyroidism as no ophthalmopathy progression within 18 months. Hyperthyroidism was newly diagnosed in patients aged 18 to 65 (duration under 2 months). This entry belongs to a study of T cells in Graves' hyperthyroidism and ophthalmopathy. Trimming took 7 bases from V and 2 from J; bases not matched to a gene: 8. The CDR3 is made up of 14 amino acids. CDR1 and CDR2 from the germline V gene are SQVTM and ANQGSEA. Points from the study as a whole: Most expanded thyroid clonotypes above 0.001 also appeared in blood.

Sequencing input: peripheral blood or thyroid tissue (not recorded which). The gene calls are TRBV29-1 and TRBJ2-7; 10 bases line up with TRBD1. The receptor's source is a woman between 18 and 30 years old with Graves' hyperthyroidism. The CDR3 is CSARPDRGPYEQYF. The CDR3 coding sequence is TGCAGCGCTCGGCCCGACAGGGGGCCCTACGAGCAGTACTTC.